The entry below describes one T cell receptor beta chain. This entry comes from a study of blood T cell repertoires in COVID-19. This CDR3 is built from 14 residues. V lost 3 bases and J lost 1, with 10 bases in between. CDR1 is SGHRS, CDR2 YFSETQ, per germline. TCRdb's table, derived via immunoSEQ multiplex PCR, lists solely in-frame clones and lacks some. The table includes about 170,000 clones, approximately 90% detected once. This chain joins TRBV5-1 and TRBJ1-1; weak D call: TRBD1 (6 bases). Material for sequencing was peripheral blood. This TCR derives from a man aged 18 to 30 with COVID-19, enrolled during active disease. CDR3 DNA sequence: TGCGCCAGCAGCTCCGGGACATCGAACACTGAAGCTTTCTTT. Translating it yields CASSSGTSNTEAFF.